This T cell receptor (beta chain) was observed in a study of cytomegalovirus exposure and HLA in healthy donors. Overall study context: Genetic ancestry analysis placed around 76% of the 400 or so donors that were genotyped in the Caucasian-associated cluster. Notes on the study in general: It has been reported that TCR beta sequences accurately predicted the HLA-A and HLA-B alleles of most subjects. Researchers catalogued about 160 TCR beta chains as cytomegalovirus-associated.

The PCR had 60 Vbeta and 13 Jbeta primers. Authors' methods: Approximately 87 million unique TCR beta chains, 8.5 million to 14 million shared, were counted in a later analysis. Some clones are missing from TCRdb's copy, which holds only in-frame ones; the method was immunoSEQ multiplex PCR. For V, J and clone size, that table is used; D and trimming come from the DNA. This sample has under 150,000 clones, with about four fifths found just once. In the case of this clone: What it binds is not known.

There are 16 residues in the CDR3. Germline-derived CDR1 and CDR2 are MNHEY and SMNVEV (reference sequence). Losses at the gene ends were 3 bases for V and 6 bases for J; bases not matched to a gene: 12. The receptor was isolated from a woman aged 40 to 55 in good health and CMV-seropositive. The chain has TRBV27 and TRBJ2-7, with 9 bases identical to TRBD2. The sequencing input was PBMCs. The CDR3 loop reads CASSFVAGVIQREQYF. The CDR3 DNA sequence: TGTGCCAGCAGTTTCGTAGCGGGAGTAATCCAGCGCGAGCAGTACTTC.